The 22 T cell receptor beta chains below were found in one sample sequenced in a study of T cell responses to AZD1222 COVID-19 vaccine. The assay was immunoSEQ multiplex PCR, and TCRdb's table has in-frame clones only and misses some. The table has 95,000 to 130,000 clones, 92% seen once. The sample was peripheral blood, taken 28 days after the second AZD1222 dose. These receptors came from an adult who received the AZD1222 COVID-19 vaccine.

The chain has TRBV7-7 and TRBJ1-6; D is perhaps TRBD1 (5 bases). In germline, CDR1 is SSHAT, CDR2 FNYEAQ (reference sequence). The CDR3 length is 14 residues. Trimming stripped 5 bases from V and 8 bases from J, with 13 bases between. The CDR3 loop is CASSLDRLHSPLHF. CDR3 nucleotide sequence: TGTGCCAGCAGCCTCGACAGATTGCATTCACCCCTCCACTTT.

V usage is TRBV27 and J usage is TRBJ2-5; TRBD2 is a possible D gene (5 bases). Germline loops: CDR1 MNHEY, CDR2 SMNVEV (reference sequence). The CDR3 extends over 16 amino acids. Trimming removed 2 bases at V and 5 bases at J, with 18 bases between. The CDR3 reads CASSLRQRTVWETQYF. CDR3 DNA sequence: TGTGCCAGCAGTTTACGGCAGAGGACTGTATGGGAGACCCAGTACTTC.

The J gene is TRBJ1-2, the V gene TRBV29-1, with 7 bases aligning to TRBD1. The CDR3 runs 11 residues. Germline CDR1 SQVTM, CDR2 ANQGSEA. The ends lost 7 bases at V and 6 bases at J; junction bases unmatched: 5. The CDR3 nucleotides read TGCAGCGACCGGGACAGCCATGGCTACACCTTC. Translation gives CSDRDSHGYTF. Based on the CDR3 plus reference TRBV29-1 and TRBJ1-2, the full variable domain is SAVISQKPSRDICQRGTSLTIQCQVDSQVTMMFWYRQQPGQSLTLIATANQGSEATYESGFVIDKFPISRPNLTFSTLTVSNMSPEDSSIYLCSDRDSHGYTFGSGTRLTVV.

The V call is TRBV7-6, the J call TRBJ1-5; D is possibly TRBD1 (6 bases). The CDR3 consists of 14 residues. Deletions cut 3 bases from V and 6 bases from J, with 12 bases between. In germline, CDR1 is SGHVS, CDR2 FNYEAQ. CDR3 bases: TGTGCCAGCAGCTTTCTGGGGGCTGGTCAGCCCCAGCATTTT. Protein product: CASSFLGAGQPQHF.

This clone was counted between two and nine times. The chain is built from TRBV12-3 or TRBV12-4 and TRBJ2-7, with no clear D. The CDR3 is made up of 11 amino acids. V was clipped by 4 bases and J by 4 bases, with 5 bases between them. DNA of the CDR3: TGTGCCAGCAGTTACCAGTACGAGCAGTACTTC. Translated: CASSYQYEQYF.

The chain joins TRBV29-1 to TRBJ1-4; D is perhaps TRBD1 (6 bases). Trimming took off 2 bases at V and 11 bases at J, with 15 bases between the two ends. Germline V gene sequence: CDR1 SQVTM, CDR2 ANQGSEA. This CDR3 spans 13 amino acids. For the CDR3, the DNA is TGCAGCGTTGAAAGAGGGGGTGTTGGCAAACTGTTTTTT. It yields the protein CSVERGGVGKLFF.

The chain has TRBV14 and TRBJ2-7; TRBD2 is a possible D gene (5 bases). With 4 bases removed from V and 4 bases from J, the gap between germline ends came to 11 bases. Germline CDR1 is SGHDN and CDR2 is FVKESK. This CDR3 contains 13 residues. CDR3 amino acids: CASSPGIQYEQYF. CDR3 in DNA: TGTGCCAGCAGCCCGGGAATTCAATACGAGCAGTACTTC.

Here the CDR3 DNA reads TGTGCCTGGACAGGACAAAATAATTCACCCCTCCACTTT. Translated: CAWTGQNNSPLHF. The rearrangement links TRBV30 to TRBJ1-6, with D possibly matching TRBD1 (5 bases). V dropped 4 bases and J dropped 5 bases, with 9 bases sitting between them. Germline values: CDR1 GTSNPN, CDR2 SVGIG (reference sequence). This CDR3 is built from 13 residues.

The chain combines TRBV29-1 with TRBJ1-4; 7 bases agree with TRBD1. Germline V lookup: CDR1 SQVTM, CDR2 ANQGSEA. This CDR3 region has 14 residues. V shed 6 bases, J shed 8 bases, and the junction held 12 bases outside the gene matches. In DNA form, the CDR3 reads TGCAGCGTAACGACAATCGGACAGGCCGAAAAACTGTTTTTT. Residues: CSVTTIGQAEKLFF.

The chain is built from TRBV6-5 and TRBJ1-2; TRBD1 aligns across 7 bases. The V gene end was trimmed by 6 bases and the J gene end by 3 bases; junction bases not matched to a gene: 4. CDR1 and CDR2 from the germline V gene are MNHEY and SVGAGI. This CDR3 contains 13 residues. For the CDR3, the DNA is TGTGCCAGCAGGGACAGGTTCGACTATGGCTACACCTTC. It specifies CASRDRFDYGYTF.

Here the CDR3 reads CASSPQGDRGNYGYTF. The CDR3 region has the DNA TGTGCCAGCAGTCCACAGGGGGATAGGGGTAACTATGGCTACACCTTC. V and J are TRBV28 and TRBJ1-2, with 8 bases fitting TRBD1. The CDR3 totals 16 residues. Trimming took 5 bases from V and 1 from J; bases not matched to a gene: 9. In germline, CDR1 is MDHEN, CDR2 SYDVKM.

In this sample, this clone turned up once. The V gene is TRBV2, the J gene TRBJ2-7; 10 nucleotides line up with TRBD2. The germline V gene encodes CDR1 SNHLY and CDR2 FYNNEI. The length of the CDR3 is 13 residues. V shed 6 bases and J 4 bases; nucleotides not matched to a gene: 3. Here the CDR3 reads CASSGTSDYEQYF. The CDR3 coding sequence is TGTGCCAGCAGCGGGACTAGCGATTACGAGCAGTACTTC.

The J gene is TRBJ2-5, the V gene TRBV7-9; the D gene is possibly TRBD2 (5 bases). This CDR3 is built from 15 residues. Germline V gene data show CDR1 as SEHNR and CDR2 as FQNEAQ (reference sequence). V shed 1 base and J shed 2 bases, with 11 bases lying between them. CDR3: CASSLGRGFQETQYF. The DNA for the CDR3 is TGTGCCAGCAGCTTAGGGAGAGGGTTTCAAGAGACCCAGTACTTC.

The chain uses TRBV2 and TRBJ2-3; 13 bases agree with TRBD2. Germline V CDR1 and CDR2: SNHLY, FYNNEI. With 6 bases clipped from V and 0 bases from J, the junction kept 9 bases outside the gene matches. The CDR3 has 18 amino acids. The CDR3 nucleotides read TGTGCCAGCAGGGTACTAGCGGGAGGGCCCTCGAGCACAGATACGCAGTATTTT. This codes for CASRVLAGGPSSTDTQYF.

The chain is built from TRBV7-3 and TRBJ2-5; D is unresolved. Trimming left V 5 bases short and J 2 bases short, with 6 bases between. From germline, CDR1 is SGHTA and CDR2 FQGTGA. This CDR3 is 12 amino acids long. The CDR3 reads CASSRDQETQYF. CDR3 in DNA: TGTGCCAGCAGCCGAGATCAAGAGACCCAGTACTTC.

This clone has only one observation. The J gene is TRBJ2-7, the V gene TRBV18; the match to TRBD1 covers 12 bases. V trimming: 2 bases; J trimming: 7 bases; junction bases outside the gene matches: 6. This CDR3 contains 15 residues. The germline gives CDR1 KGHSH, CDR2 LQKENI. The CDR3 is CASSPRGQGAWEQYF. Written as DNA, the CDR3 is TGTGCCAGCTCACCAAGGGGACAGGGGGCTTGGGAGCAGTACTTC.

J is TRBJ1-1 and V is TRBV20-1, with no clear D. Looked up from germline, CDR1 is DFQATT and CDR2 is SNEGSKA (reference sequence). The CDR3 is 11 residues long. V gave up 5 bases and J gave up 0 bases, with 4 bases separating them. CDR3 loop: CSAFMNTEAFF. In DNA, the CDR3 is TGCAGTGCTTTCATGAACACTGAAGCTTTCTTT.

The chain links TRBV20-1 to TRBJ1-2; 7 bases match TRBD1. The CDR3 is made up of 11 amino acids. V gave up 8 bases and J gave up 4 bases; unmatched junction bases: 4. Germline assignment: CDR1 DFQATT and CDR2 SNEGSKA (reference sequence). CDR3 residues: CSLDRVYGYTF. The CDR3 region has the DNA TGCAGTTTAGACAGGGTCTATGGCTACACCTTC.

The rearrangement links TRBV2 to TRBJ1-1, with a tentative D call TRBD1 (5 bases). The CDR3 length is 13 residues. Deletions cut 8 bases from V and 5 bases from J, with 15 bases between. Germline values: CDR1 SNHLY, CDR2 FYNNEI. CDR3 sequence: CASSGTQGTEAFF. The CDR3 bases are TGTGCCAGCTCTGGGACTCAAGGGACTGAAGCTTTCTTT. Combining the CDR3 with reference TRBV2 and TRBJ1-1 gives the whole variable domain EPEVTQTPSHQVTQMGQEVILRCVPISNHLYFYWYRQILGQKVEFLVSFYNNEISEKSEIFDDQFSVERPDGSNFTLKIRSTKLEDSAMYFCASSGTQGTEAFFGQGTRLTVV.

The rearrangement joins TRBV7-8 to TRBJ2-7; 10 nucleotides line up with TRBD2. Germline CDR1 reads SGHVS; CDR2 reads FQNEAQ. Trimming cost V 5 bases and J 7 bases; bases outside gene matches: 11. The CDR3 is 15 amino acids. CDR3 amino acids: CASSRSLRLAGEQYF. The CDR3 DNA reads as TGTGCCAGCAGCAGAAGCCTAAGACTAGCGGGTGAGCAGTACTTC. The entire variable domain, with the rest obtained from reference TRBV7-8 and TRBJ2-7, is as follows: GAGVSQSPRYKVAKRGQDVALRCDPISGHVSLFWYQQALGQGPEFLTYFQNEAQLDKSGLPSDRFFAERPEGSVSTLKIQRTQQEDSAVYLCASSRSLRLAGEQYFGPGTRLTVT.

CDR3 in amino acids: CASRPTARYEQYF. The CDR3 bases are TGTGCCAGCCGTCCGACAGCCCGCTACGAGCAGTACTTC. The chain couples TRBV28 to TRBJ2-7; the D gene is possibly TRBD1 (5 bases). In germline, CDR1 is MDHEN, CDR2 SYDVKM. V was trimmed by 8 bases and J by 3 bases, leaving 14 bases between them. The CDR3 spans 13 residues.

This chain connects TRBV5-1 to TRBJ2-7; D is unresolved. The CDR3 extends over 15 amino acids. CDR1 is SGHRS and CDR2 is YFSETQ in the germline V gene. V lost 0 bases to trimming and J lost 4 bases, with 14 bases between them. The CDR3 sequence is CASSLDFRLKYEQYF. CDR3 coding DNA: TGCGCCAGCAGCTTGGATTTTCGCCTCAAGTACGAGCAGTACTTC.